These 29 T cell receptor beta chains were all obtained from the same sample, sequenced in a study of T cells in localized non-small cell lung cancer. Only in-frame clones appear in the TCRdb table, and some are missing; sequencing was by immunoSEQ multiplex PCR. The table lists about 33,000 clones, around 87% of them singletons. Sequenced material: peripheral blood mononuclear cells, taken before any cancer treatment. These receptors originate from a man aged 40-75 years with stage III lung adenocarcinoma.

The V call is TRBV6-6, the J call TRBJ1-5, with TRBD1 matching 8 bases. CDR1 MNHNY and CDR2 SVGAGI come from the germline V gene (reference sequence). J lost 1 base, V lost 3 bases, and 5 bases had no gene match. CDR3 size: 16 residues. The CDR3 coding sequence is TGTGCCAGCAGTTATATCAGGGGGCAAAGCAATCAGCCCCAGCATTTT. It is translated as CASSYIRGQSNQPQHF.

The chain carries TRBV14 and TRBJ2-2; possibly TRBD2 for D (7 bases). Trimming pared 2 bases from V and 2 bases from J, leaving 15 bases between. The CDR3 sequence is 17 residues long. Germline-derived CDR1 and CDR2 are SGHDN and FVKESK. CDR3: CASSQHGGGANTGELFF. For the CDR3, the DNA is TGTGCCAGCAGCCAACACGGTGGGGGGGCCAACACCGGGGAGCTGTTTTTT.

The chain has TRBV7-2 and TRBJ2-3; TRBD2 agrees at 8 bases. The CDR3 covers 15 residues. The germline gives CDR1 SGHTA, CDR2 FQGNSA. V trimming: 5 bases; J trimming: 1 base; junction bases outside the gene matches: 5. The CDR3 DNA reads TGTGCCAGCAGCGTAAGCGGGGGAGGCACAGATACGCAGTATTTT. Amino acid sequence: CASSVSGGGTDTQYF. The variable domain in full, completed from reference TRBV7-2 and TRBJ2-3, reads GAGVSQSPSNKVTEKGKDVELRCDPISGHTALYWYRQSLGQGLEFLIYFQGNSAPDKSGLPSDRFSAERTGGSVSTLTIQRTQQEDSAVYLCASSVSGGGTDTQYFGPGTRLTVL.

The chain joins TRBV11-3 to TRBJ2-7; D remains unclear. Germline CDR1 SGHNT, CDR2 YENEEA. The CDR3 loop spans 15 amino acids. V was cut by 5 bases and J by 6 bases, with 20 bases left in between. CDR3 DNA sequence: TGTGCCAGCAGCGACCGAGCCAAAAGGGCCGGCGAGCAGTACTTC. This codes for CASSDRAKRAGEQYF.

The CDR3 DNA reads TGTGCCACCAGCAGAGAGGGGGCGAGAACTGAAGCTTTCTTT. Encoded protein: CATSREGARTEAFF. The genes are TRBV15 and TRBJ1-1; D is possibly TRBD1 (6 bases). CDR1 is LNHNV and CDR2 is YYDKDF in the germline V gene (reference sequence). CDR3 length: 14 residues. V was pared by 0 bases and J by 5 bases, with 10 bases between.

This chain uses TRBV5-4 with TRBJ2-5, with a possible D match to TRBD1 (6 bases). This CDR3 is 13 amino acids long. The V and J ends lost 5 bases and 5 bases respectively, with 13 bases between them. Per germline, CDR1 SGHNT and CDR2 YYREEE (reference sequence). CDR3 region: CASRWDTTETQYF. The CDR3 coding sequence is TGTGCCAGCAGATGGGACACCACGGAGACCCAGTACTTC.

The chain recombines TRBV7-3 with TRBJ2-5; 7 nucleotides align to TRBD1. Germline V CDR1 and CDR2: SGHTA, FQGTGA. There are 14 residues in the CDR3. Germline trimming cut 5 bases from V and 3 bases from J; bases unmatched to any gene: 6. CDR3 amino acids: CASSRQGTEETQYF. In DNA form, the CDR3 reads TGTGCCAGCAGCCGACAGGGAACCGAAGAGACCCAGTACTTC.

The chain uses TRBV5-1 and TRBJ2-5; 9 bases line up with TRBD2. The germline V gene has CDR1 SGHRS and CDR2 YFSETQ. The CDR3 is made up of 15 amino acids. V lost 4 bases, J lost 2 bases, and 6 bases stayed unmatched. The CDR3 nucleotides read TGCGCCAGCAGCCGACTAGCGGCGCCGCAAGAGACCCAGTACTTC. Residues: CASSRLAAPQETQYF.

The chain links TRBV25-1 to TRBJ2-1; 11 bases match TRBD2. Losses at the gene ends were 6 bases for V and 6 bases for J; bases not matched to a gene: 13. This CDR3 spans 17 amino acids. Germline CDR1 MGHDK, CDR2 SYGVNS. The CDR3 loop is CASSRRTGLADFNEQFF. CDR3 nucleotides: TGTGCCAGCAGCCGACGGACGGGACTAGCGGATTTCAATGAGCAGTTCTTC.

V usage is TRBV7-9 and J usage is TRBJ1-6; no clear D gene. Trimming removed 8 bases at V and 6 bases at J, with 14 bases between. CDR3 length equals 14 residues. Germline CDR1 reads SEHNR; CDR2 reads FQNEAQ (reference sequence). In nucleotides, the CDR3 is TGTGCCAGCGACCCTTTAATACCTAATTCACCCCTCCACTTT. Protein sequence: CASDPLIPNSPLHF.

This sequence joins TRBV7-8 and TRBJ2-5, with TRBD2 identical over 12 bases. V lost 5 bases to trimming and J lost 2 bases; unmatched junction nucleotides: 6. Germline values: CDR1 SGHVS, CDR2 FQNEAQ. The CDR3 is 16 amino acids. This CDR3 is CASSDLTSGGQETQYF. In nucleotides, the CDR3 is TGTGCCAGCAGCGACCTGACTAGCGGGGGACAAGAGACCCAGTACTTC. Full variable domain (missing parts from reference TRBV7-8 and TRBJ2-5): GAGVSQSPRYKVAKRGQDVALRCDPISGHVSLFWYQQALGQGPEFLTYFQNEAQLDKSGLPSDRFFAERPEGSVSTLKIQRTQQEDSAVYLCASSDLTSGGQETQYFGPGTRLLVL.

This clone turned up a few times. The genes are TRBV6-5 and TRBJ1-2; no definite D call. Germline CDR1 MNHEY, CDR2 SVGAGI. This CDR3 is built from 15 residues. Trimming pared 0 bases from V and 2 bases from J, leaving 10 bases between. The CDR3 region has the DNA TGTGCCAGCAGTTACTCCCCCATGACCAACTATGGCTACACCTTC. Translation gives CASSYSPMTNYGYTF.

The V call is TRBV7-9, the J call TRBJ2-3; 13 bases fit TRBD2. Germline lookup yields CDR1 SEHNR and CDR2 FQNEAQ (reference sequence). This CDR3 has 18 residues. The junction had 11 bases not matched to a gene; V was cut back by 5 bases and J by 3 bases. The DNA of the CDR3 is TGTGCCAGCAGCCAATTCGAACTAGCGGGGGGGTTGACAGATACGCAGTATTTT. Translating gives CASSQFELAGGLTDTQYF.

The chain recombines TRBV10-3 with TRBJ2-7; no clear D. V shed 2 bases and J shed 3 bases, with 8 bases lying between them. CDR1 is ENHRY, CDR2 SYGVKD, per germline. The CDR3 covers 13 residues. CDR3 region: CAISEGRYYEQYF. CDR3 DNA: TGTGCCATCAGTGAGGGGCGGTACTACGAGCAGTACTTC.

J is TRBJ1-1 and V is TRBV7-9; D gene unclear. This CDR3 contains 13 residues. V was pared by 2 bases and J by 1 base, with 5 bases between. Germline V lookup: CDR1 SEHNR, CDR2 FQNEAQ (reference sequence). CDR3 DNA: TGTGCCAGCAGCTTAAGTCAGAACACTGAAGCTTTCTTT. It specifies CASSLSQNTEAFF.

V usage is TRBV5-1 and J usage is TRBJ2-2; 9 bases fit TRBD1. CDR1 SGHRS and CDR2 YFSETQ come from the germline V gene. CDR3 length equals 16 residues. V was clipped by 3 bases and J by 7 bases; unmatched bases: 10. CDR3 nucleotides: TGCGCCAGCAGCTATGGGACAGGGTCTCTTCTCGGGGAGCTGTTTTTT. Amino acids: CASSYGTGSLLGELFF.

This chain uses TRBV5-4 with TRBJ2-4, with D maybe TRBD1 (6 bases). The length of the CDR3 is 17 residues. Germline values: CDR1 SGHNT, CDR2 YYREEE (reference sequence). Deletions cut 2 bases from V and 0 bases from J, with 15 bases between. The CDR3 nucleotides read TGTGCCAGCAGCTTTGGGGTAGGGGGTCTAGCCAAAAACATTCAGTACTTC. Translating it yields CASSFGVGGLAKNIQYF.

The chain carries TRBV11-3 and TRBJ1-2; D not resolved. V gave up 1 base and J gave up 8 bases, with 17 bases separating them. Per the germline V gene, CDR1 is SGHNT and CDR2 is YENEEA. The CDR3 is 15 amino acids. In DNA, the CDR3 is TGTGCCAGCAGCTTAGCCGCAGATTCGCCATTGGGCTACACCTTC. The encoded protein is CASSLAADSPLGYTF.

The chain combines TRBV9 with TRBJ2-5, with D possibly matching TRBD1 (6 bases). Germline V gene lookup returns CDR1 SGDLS and CDR2 YYNGEE. V was trimmed by 0 bases and J by 5 bases, leaving 14 bases between them. This CDR3 is 15 amino acids long. DNA for the CDR3: TGTGCCAGCAGCGTAGCCCCACAGGGTTGGGAGACCCAGTACTTC. Translated: CASSVAPQGWETQYF.

The chain combines TRBV27 with TRBJ2-4; D might be TRBD1 (6 bases). V lost 5 bases and J lost 0, with 14 bases in between. The CDR3 sequence is 16 residues long. Germline assignment: CDR1 MNHEY and CDR2 SMNVEV (reference sequence). CDR3 in DNA: TGTGCCAGCAGTACTTGGACAGAACTAGCCAAAAACATTCAGTACTTC. Its protein product is CASSTWTELAKNIQYF.

This clone was seen a single time. The rearrangement uses TRBV7-3 and TRBJ2-7, with D uncertain. Germline CDR1 reads SGHTA; CDR2 reads FQGTGA. The CDR3 is 14 residues long. Deletions cut 2 bases from V and 7 bases from J, with 15 bases between. CDR3 in amino acids: CASSLSPATREQYF. The CDR3 region has the DNA TGTGCCAGCAGCTTATCCCCCGCCACTCGGGAGCAGTACTTC.

The chain recombines TRBV7-2 with TRBJ2-1; 13 bases map to TRBD2. The CDR3 has 16 amino acids. CDR1 and CDR2 from the germline V gene are SGHTA and FQGNSA. The V and J ends lost 5 bases and 9 bases, in that order; junction bases with no gene match: 10. The CDR3 DNA is TGTGCCAGCAGCCTGAGAACTAGCGGGGGGGCCCTTGAGCAGTTCTTC. Protein product: CASSLRTSGGALEQFF.

The chain is built from TRBV19 and TRBJ1-5; the D is unclear. Germline V gives CDR1 LNHDA, CDR2 SQIVND (reference sequence). V lost 1 base and J lost 1, with 14 bases in between. The CDR3 has 17 residues. Here the CDR3 DNA reads TGTGCCAGTAGTATAGGGGTTCGGGGAGGCAGCAATCAGCCCCAGCATTTT. Its protein product is CASSIGVRGGSNQPQHF.

J is TRBJ1-5 and V is TRBV4-2; D is possibly TRBD1 (5 bases). CDR1 and CDR2 from the germline V gene are LGHNA and YNFKEQ. Trimming took 0 bases from V and 4 from J, leaving 10 bases between them. This CDR3 comprises 15 residues. CDR3 protein: CASSQDLWGNQPQHF. The CDR3 DNA reads as TGTGCCAGCAGCCAAGATCTGTGGGGGAATCAGCCCCAGCATTTT.

This clone was counted only a few times. This sequence joins TRBV7-2 and TRBJ2-7; D perhaps matches TRBD2 (6 bases). The CDR3 runs to 14 residues. The V end was cut by 2 bases, the J end by 3 bases, with 11 bases between. Looked up from germline, CDR1 is SGHTA and CDR2 is FQGNSA. The CDR3 nucleotides read TGTGCCAGCAGCTTAAGGCCGGGGGACTACGAGCAGTACTTC. Encoded protein: CASSLRPGDYEQYF.

The chain recombines TRBV7-2 with TRBJ1-1, with TRBD1 as a possible D gene (6 bases). V dropped 3 bases and J dropped 1 base, with 9 bases sitting between them. The CDR3 is 14 residues long. Germline assignment: CDR1 SGHTA and CDR2 FQGNSA. This CDR3 reads CASSFRGANTEAFF. In nucleotides, the CDR3 is TGTGCCAGCAGCTTCAGGGGCGCGAACACTGAAGCTTTCTTT.

V is TRBV5-4 and J is TRBJ1-1; a weak D match, TRBD1 (5 bases). With 1 base removed from V and 7 bases from J, the gap between germline ends came to 11 bases. CDR3 length: 13 amino acids. Germline CDR1 reads SGHNT; CDR2 reads YYREEE (reference sequence). The CDR3 DNA reads TGTGCCAGCAGCTTGTGGGGGAGCGATGAAGCTTTCTTT. Protein: CASSLWGSDEAFF.

The chain combines TRBV4-1 with TRBJ1-2; TRBD1 matches at 8 bases. Germline CDR1 MGHRA, CDR2 YSYEKL. The CDR3 extends over 15 amino acids. The V segment lost 2 bases and the J segment 8 bases; nucleotides outside the gene matches: 10. CDR3 amino acids: CASSQLPGDRRGYTF. The CDR3 nucleotides read TGCGCCAGCAGCCAACTTCCAGGGGACAGGCGAGGCTACACCTTC.

In DNA, the CDR3 is TGTGCCAGCAGCCAAGAGATAGGGCAGGCCCTTAAATCCACCGGGGAGCTGTTTTTT. It yields the protein CASSQEIGQALKSTGELFF. The genes are TRBV4-2 and TRBJ2-2; no clear D gene. The V end lost 0 bases, the J end lost 4 bases, and 21 bases lay between the germline ends. Germline assignment: CDR1 LGHNA and CDR2 YNFKEQ. This CDR3 is built from 19 residues.